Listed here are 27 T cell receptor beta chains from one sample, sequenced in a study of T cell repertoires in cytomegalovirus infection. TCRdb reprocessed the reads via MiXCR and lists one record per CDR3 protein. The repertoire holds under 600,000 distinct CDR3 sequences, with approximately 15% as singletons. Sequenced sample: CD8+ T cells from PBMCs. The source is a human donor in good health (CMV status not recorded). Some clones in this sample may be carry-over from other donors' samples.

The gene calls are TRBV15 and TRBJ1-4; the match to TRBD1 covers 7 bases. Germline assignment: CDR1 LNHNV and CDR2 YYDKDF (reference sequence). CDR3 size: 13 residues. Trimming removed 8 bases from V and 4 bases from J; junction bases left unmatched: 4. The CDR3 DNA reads TGTGCCACCTCTGACAGGGTTAATGAAAAACTGTTTTTT. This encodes CATSDRVNEKLFF.

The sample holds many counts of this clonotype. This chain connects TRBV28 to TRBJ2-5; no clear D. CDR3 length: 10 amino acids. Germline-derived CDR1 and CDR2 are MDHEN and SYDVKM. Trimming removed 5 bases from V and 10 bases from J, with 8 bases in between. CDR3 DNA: TGTGCCAGCAGTGGAAGGGACCAGTACTTC. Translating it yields CASSGRDQYF.

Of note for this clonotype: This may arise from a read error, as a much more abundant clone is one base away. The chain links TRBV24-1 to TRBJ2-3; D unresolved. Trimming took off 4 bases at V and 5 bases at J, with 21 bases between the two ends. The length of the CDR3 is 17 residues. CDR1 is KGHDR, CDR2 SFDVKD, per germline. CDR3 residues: CATSEGVPASYIDTQYF. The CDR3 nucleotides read TGTGCCACCAGTGAAGGCGTCCCAGCAAGTTACATAGATACGCAGTATTTT.

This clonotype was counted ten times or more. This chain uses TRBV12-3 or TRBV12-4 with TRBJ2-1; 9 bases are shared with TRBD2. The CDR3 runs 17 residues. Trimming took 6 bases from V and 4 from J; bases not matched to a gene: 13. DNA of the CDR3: TGTGCCAGCAGCCCGGCGGGGGGGGGCAAAGATTACAATGAGCAGTTCTTC. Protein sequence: CASSPAGGGKDYNEQFF.

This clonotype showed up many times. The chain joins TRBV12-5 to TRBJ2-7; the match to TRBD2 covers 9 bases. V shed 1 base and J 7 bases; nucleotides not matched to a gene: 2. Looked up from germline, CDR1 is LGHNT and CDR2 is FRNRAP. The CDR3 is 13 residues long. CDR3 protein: CASGLALAGEQYF. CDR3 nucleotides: TGTGCTAGTGGTTTGGCCCTAGCGGGGGAGCAGTACTTC. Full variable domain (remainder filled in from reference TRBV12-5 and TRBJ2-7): DARVTQTPRHKVTEMGQEVTMRCQPILGHNTVFWYRQTMMQGLELLAYFRNRAPLDDSGMPKDRFSAEMPDATLATLKIQPSEPRDSAVYFCASGLALAGEQYFGPGTRLTVT.

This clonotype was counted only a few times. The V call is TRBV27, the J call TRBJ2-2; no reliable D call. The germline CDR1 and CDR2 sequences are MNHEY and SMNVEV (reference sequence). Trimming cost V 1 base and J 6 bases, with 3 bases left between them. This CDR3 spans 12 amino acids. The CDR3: CASSLYSGELFF. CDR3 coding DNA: TGTGCCAGCAGTTTATATTCCGGGGAGCTGTTTTTT.

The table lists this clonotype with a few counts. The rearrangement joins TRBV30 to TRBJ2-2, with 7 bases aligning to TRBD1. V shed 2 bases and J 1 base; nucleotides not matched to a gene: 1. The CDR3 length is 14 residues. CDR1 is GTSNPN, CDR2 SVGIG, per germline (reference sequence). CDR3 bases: TGTGCCTGGAGTCACAGGGGGAACACCGGGGAGCTGTTTTTT. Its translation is CAWSHRGNTGELFF.

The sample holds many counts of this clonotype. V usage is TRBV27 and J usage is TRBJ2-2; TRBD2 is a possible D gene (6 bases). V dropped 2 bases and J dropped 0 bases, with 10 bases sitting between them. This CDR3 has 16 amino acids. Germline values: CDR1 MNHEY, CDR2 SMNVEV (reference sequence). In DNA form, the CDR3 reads TGTGCCAGCAGTTTAAGAAGGAGGGCGAACACCGGGGAGCTGTTTTTT. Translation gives CASSLRRRANTGELFF.

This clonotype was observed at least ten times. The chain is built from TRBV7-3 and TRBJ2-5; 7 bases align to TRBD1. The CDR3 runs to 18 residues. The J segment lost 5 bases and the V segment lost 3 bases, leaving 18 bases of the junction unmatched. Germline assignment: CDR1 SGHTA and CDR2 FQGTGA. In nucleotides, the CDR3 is TGTGCCAGCAGCTTGAGGTTGAGGGGGCTACGGACGTTTGAGACCCAGTACTTC. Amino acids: CASSLRLRGLRTFETQYF.

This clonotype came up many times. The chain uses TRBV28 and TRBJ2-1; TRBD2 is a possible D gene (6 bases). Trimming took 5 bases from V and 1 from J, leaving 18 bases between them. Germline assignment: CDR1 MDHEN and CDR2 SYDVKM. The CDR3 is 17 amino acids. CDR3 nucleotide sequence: TGTGCCAGCAGTCCACTCAGGCGGGAAAGGTCCTACAATGAGCAGTTCTTC. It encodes CASSPLRRERSYNEQFF.

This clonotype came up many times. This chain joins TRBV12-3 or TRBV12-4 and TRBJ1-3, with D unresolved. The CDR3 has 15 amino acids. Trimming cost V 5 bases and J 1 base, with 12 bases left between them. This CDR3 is CASSPYSGSGNTIYF. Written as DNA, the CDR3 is TGTGCCAGCAGTCCCTATAGTGGGTCTGGAAACACCATATATTTT.

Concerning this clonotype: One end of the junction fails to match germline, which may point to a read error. CDR3 DNA: TGTGCCAGCAGCTTCGACGGGAGATGGGGAGGGGAGCTGTTTTTT. This sequence encodes CASSFDGRWGGELFF. The genes are TRBV5-3 and TRBJ2-2; a possible D gene is TRBD2 (6 bases). TRBV5-3 is placed among ORFs of uncertain function. This CDR3 region has 15 residues.

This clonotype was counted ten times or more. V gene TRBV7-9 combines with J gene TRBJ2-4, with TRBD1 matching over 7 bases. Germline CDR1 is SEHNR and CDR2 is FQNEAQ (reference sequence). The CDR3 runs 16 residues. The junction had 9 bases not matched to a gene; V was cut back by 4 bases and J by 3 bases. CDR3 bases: TGTGCCAGCAGCTCCGGAATGACAGGGAGCAAAAACATTCAGTACTTC. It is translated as CASSSGMTGSKNIQYF.

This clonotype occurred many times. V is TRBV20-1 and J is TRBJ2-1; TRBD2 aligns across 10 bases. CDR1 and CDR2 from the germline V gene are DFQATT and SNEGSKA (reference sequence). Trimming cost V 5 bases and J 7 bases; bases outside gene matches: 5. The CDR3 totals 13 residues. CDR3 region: CSALAGVRNEQFF. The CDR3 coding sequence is TGCAGTGCTCTAGCGGGAGTACGTAATGAGCAGTTCTTC.

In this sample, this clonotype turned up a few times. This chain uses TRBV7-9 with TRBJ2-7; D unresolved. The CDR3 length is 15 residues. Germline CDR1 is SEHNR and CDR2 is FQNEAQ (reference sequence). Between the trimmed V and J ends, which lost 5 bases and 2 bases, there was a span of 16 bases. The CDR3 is CASSPAMARAYEQYF. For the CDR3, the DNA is TGTGCCAGCAGCCCCGCAATGGCTAGGGCCTACGAGCAGTACTTC.

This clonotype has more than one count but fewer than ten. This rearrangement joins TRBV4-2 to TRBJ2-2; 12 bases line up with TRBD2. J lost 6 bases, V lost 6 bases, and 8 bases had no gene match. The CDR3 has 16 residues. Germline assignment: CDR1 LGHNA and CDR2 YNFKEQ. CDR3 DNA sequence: TGTGCCAGCAGTCCTACTAGCGGGAGGTTGGCCGGGGAGCTGTTTTTT. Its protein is CASSPTSGRLAGELFF.

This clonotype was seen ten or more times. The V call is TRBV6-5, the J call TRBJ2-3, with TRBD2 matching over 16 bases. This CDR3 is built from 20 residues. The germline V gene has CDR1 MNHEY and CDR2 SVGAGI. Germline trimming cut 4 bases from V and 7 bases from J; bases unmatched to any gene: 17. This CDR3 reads CASSLTSKPGLAGGPHTQYF. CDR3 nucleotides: TGTGCCAGCAGTTTAACGTCGAAACCGGGACTAGCGGGGGGGCCGCATACGCAGTATTTT.

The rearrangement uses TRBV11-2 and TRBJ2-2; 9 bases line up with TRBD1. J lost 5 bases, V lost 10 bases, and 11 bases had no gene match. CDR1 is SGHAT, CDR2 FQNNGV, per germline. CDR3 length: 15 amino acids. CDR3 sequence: CATTKPGQGTGELFF. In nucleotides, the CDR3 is TGTGCCACTACGAAACCGGGACAGGGAACCGGGGAGCTGTTTTTT.

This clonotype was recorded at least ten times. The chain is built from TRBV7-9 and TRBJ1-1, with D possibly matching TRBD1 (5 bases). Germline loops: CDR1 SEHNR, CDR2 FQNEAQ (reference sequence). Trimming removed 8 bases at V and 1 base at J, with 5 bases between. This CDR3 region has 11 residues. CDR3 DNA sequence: TGTGCCAGCGGGACGAACACTGAAGCTTTCTTT. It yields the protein CASGTNTEAFF. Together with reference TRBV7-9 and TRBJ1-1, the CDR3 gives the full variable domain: DTGVSQNPRHKITKRGQNVTFRCDPISEHNRLYWYRQTLGQGPEFLTYFQNEAQLEKSRLLSDRFSAERPKGSFSTLEIQRTEQGDSAMYLCASGTNTEAFFGQGTRLTVV.

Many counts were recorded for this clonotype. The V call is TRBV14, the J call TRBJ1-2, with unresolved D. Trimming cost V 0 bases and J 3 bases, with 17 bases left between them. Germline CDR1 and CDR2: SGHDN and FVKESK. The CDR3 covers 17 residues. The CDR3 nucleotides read TGTGCCAGCAGCCAAGAAGCAAGGTCGCCGGCCCACTATGGCTACACCTTC. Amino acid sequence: CASSQEARSPAHYGYTF.

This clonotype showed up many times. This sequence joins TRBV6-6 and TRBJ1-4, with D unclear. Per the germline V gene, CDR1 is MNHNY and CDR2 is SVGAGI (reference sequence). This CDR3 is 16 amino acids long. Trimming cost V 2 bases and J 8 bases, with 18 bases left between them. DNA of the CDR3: TGTGCCAGCAGTTACCGGCTCTTCTCCCTGGGAGAAAAACTGTTTTTT. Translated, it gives CASSYRLFSLGEKLFF.

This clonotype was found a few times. CDR3 sequence: CASSESQGGLRNIQYF. In DNA, the CDR3 is TGTGCCAGCAGTGAATCACAGGGGGGATTAAGAAACATTCAGTACTTC. The V and J genes are TRBV6-1 and TRBJ2-4; 8 bases are shared with TRBD1. The CDR3 loop spans 16 amino acids. CDR1 is MNHNS and CDR2 is SASEGT in the germline V gene. The V and J ends lost 2 bases and 6 bases, in that order; junction bases with no gene match: 9.

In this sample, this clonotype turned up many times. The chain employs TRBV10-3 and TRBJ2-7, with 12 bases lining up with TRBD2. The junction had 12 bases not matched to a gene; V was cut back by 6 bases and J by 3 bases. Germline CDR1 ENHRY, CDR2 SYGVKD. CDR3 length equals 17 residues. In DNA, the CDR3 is TGTGCCATCAGCGCGGCCGAACTAGCGGGGGGTGTCTACGAGCAGTACTTC. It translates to CAISAAELAGGVYEQYF.

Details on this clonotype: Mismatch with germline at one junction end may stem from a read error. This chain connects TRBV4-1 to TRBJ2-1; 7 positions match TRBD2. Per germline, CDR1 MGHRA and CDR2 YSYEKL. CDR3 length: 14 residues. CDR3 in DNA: TGCGCCAGCAGCCAGGGGGGGTCCTACAATGATCAGTTCTTC. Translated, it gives CASSQGGSYNDQFF.

CDR3 amino acids: CASSRGGLFSTDTQYF. CDR3 nucleotide sequence: TGTGCCAGCAGCCGTGGAGGCCTCTTTAGCACAGATACGCAGTATTTT. The chain recombines TRBV11-2 with TRBJ2-3; weak D call: TRBD2 (5 bases). With 5 bases removed from V and 0 bases from J, the gap between germline ends came to 15 bases. This CDR3 is 16 amino acids long. Germline values: CDR1 SGHAT, CDR2 FQNNGV.

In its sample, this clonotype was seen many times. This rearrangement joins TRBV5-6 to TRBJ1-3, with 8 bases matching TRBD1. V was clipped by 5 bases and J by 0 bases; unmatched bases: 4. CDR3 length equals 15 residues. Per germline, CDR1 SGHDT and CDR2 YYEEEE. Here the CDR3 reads CASSFGTGSGNTIYF. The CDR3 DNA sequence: TGTGCCAGCAGTTTCGGGACAGGCTCTGGAAACACCATATATTTT.

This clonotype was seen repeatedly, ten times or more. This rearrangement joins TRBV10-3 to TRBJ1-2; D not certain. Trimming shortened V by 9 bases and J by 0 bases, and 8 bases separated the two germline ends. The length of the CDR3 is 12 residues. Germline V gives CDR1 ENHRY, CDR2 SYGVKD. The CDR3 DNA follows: TGTGCCATTCTGGCCGCTAACTATGGCTACACCTTC. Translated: CAILAANYGYTF.